A selection of T cell receptor beta chains follows, all from one sample in a study of T cells in Graves' hyperthyroidism and ophthalmopathy. TCRdb itself ran the multiplex PCR reads through MiXCR, one entry per CDR3 protein. The sample shows 750,000 to 900,000 distinct CDR3 sequences, about 38% of them seen only once. The sequenced material came from blood. The receptors here all came from a man aged 18 to 35 with Graves' hyperthyroidism. Both conserved end residues are part of each CDR3. D genes are given only for firm matches. Clone size is stated in some rows and not others, as once, few, many or a class when expanded.

- - TRBJ1-4 TRBV6-1 CASSLWFPQRDEKLLF TGTGCCAGCAGTTTATGGTTCCCCCAACGGGATGAAAAACTGCTTTTT
- - TRBJ2-2 TRBV29-1 CSVDSTGELFF TGCAGCGTTGATTCCACCGGGGAGCTGTTTTTT
- - TRBJ1-5 TRBV7-2 CASSLGTSGQETQHF TGTGCCAGCAGCTTGGGGACTAGCGGGCAAGAGACCCAGCATTTT
many TRBD1 TRBJ1-2 TRBV15 CATSREKDRANYGYTF TGTGCCACCAGCAGAGAAAAAGACAGGGCGAACTATGGCTACACCTTC
few TRBD1 TRBJ2-2 TRBV2 CASGSTGFNTGELFF TGTGCCAGCGGATCGACAGGGTTCAACACCGGGGAGCTGTTTTTT
few - TRBJ1-3 TRBV7-2 CASSLTGVSGNTIYF TGTGCCAGCAGCTTGACAGGAGTCTCTGGAAACACCATATATTTT
many TRBD2 TRBJ2-6 TRBV2 CASSVSLTSGGTGANVLTF TGTGCCAGCAGTGTATCGTTAACTAGCGGGGGTACTGGGGCCAACGTCCTGACTTTC
many - TRBJ1-4 TRBV7-6 CASSLVNEKLFF TGTGCCAGCAGCTTAGTCAATGAAAAACTGTTTTTT
- - TRBJ1-6 TRBV14 CASSQDGDPESSYNSPLHF TGTGCCAGCAGCCAGGACGGGGATCCCGAGAGCTCCTATAATTCACCCCTCCACTTT
many TRBD1 TRBJ1-1 TRBV29-1 CSVEDREHTEAFF TGCAGCGTGGAGGACAGGGAGCACACTGAAGCTTTCTTT
few - TRBJ1-1 TRBV7-9 CASSLGLVGLGMAFF TGTGCCAGCAGCTTAGGGTTGGTAGGGTTAGGTATGGCTTTCTTT
few - TRBJ1-1 TRBV11-2 CASSITGSYTEAFF TGTGCCAGCAGCATAACCGGCAGTTACACTGAAGCTTTCTTT
few - TRBJ2-7 TRBV6-6 CASSDRVNYEQYF TGTGCCAGCAGCGACCGGGTAAACTACGAGCAGTACTTC
many - TRBJ2-7 TRBV5-1 CASSPQEGAYEQYF TGCGCCAGCAGCCCGCAGGAGGGGGCCTACGAGCAGTACTTC
- - TRBJ1-1 TRBV20-1 CSASWDTILNTEAFF TGCAGTGCTAGCTGGGACACAATTCTGAACACTGAAGCTTTCTTT
many - TRBJ2-5 TRBV2 CASTEGSTQYF TGTGCCAGCACCGAGGGGTCGACCCAGTACTTC
- - TRBJ2-2 TRBV24-1 CASSPYKNTGELFF TGTGCCAGCAGCCCGTACAAGAACACCGGGGAGCTGTTTTTT
- TRBD2 TRBJ2-5 TRBV12-3/TRBV12-4 CASSYGTSGIWREETQYF TGTGCCAGCAGTTACGGGACTAGCGGGATCTGGAGGGAGGAGACCCAGTACTTC
many - TRBJ2-7 TRBV10-3 CAFTPDGDYEQYF TGTGCCTTCACCCCGGACGGGGACTACGAGCAGTACTTC
few - TRBJ1-1 TRBV6-6 CASRWGENTEAFF TGTGCCAGCAGGTGGGGGGAGAACACTGAAGCTTTCTTT
- - TRBJ2-5 TRBV29-1 CSLSVMKETQYF TGCAGCTTGTCGGTCATGAAAGAGACCCAGTACTTC
few - TRBJ2-7 TRBV7-9 CASSRLGSEQYF TGTGCCAGCAGCCGACTGGGGAGCGAGCAGTACTTC
- - TRBJ2-7 TRBV9 CASSVGRSNEQYF TGTGCCAGCAGCGTAGGGAGGTCCAACGAGCAGTACTTC
many - TRBJ2-7 TRBV2 CASMGVREKSYEQYF TGTGCCAGCATGGGTGTTCGGGAGAAATCCTACGAGCAGTACTTC
- - TRBJ2-7 TRBV19 CASSIDRHEQYF TGTGCCAGTAGTATAGATCGGCACGAGCAGTACTTC
- - TRBJ2-2 TRBV12-3/TRBV12-4 CASSEVGANTGELFF TGTGCCAGCAGTGAGGTTGGCGCGAACACCGGGGAGCTGTTTTTT
- TRBD1 TRBJ2-7 TRBV7-9 CASSARQTGEYEQYF TGTGCCAGCAGCGCGAGACAGACAGGGGAGTACGAGCAGTACTTC
many - TRBJ2-2 TRBV10-1 CASIEGVNTGELFF TGCGCCAGCATAGAGGGGGTGAACACCGGGGAGCTGTTTTTT
- TRBD1 TRBJ2-7 TRBV6-6 CASSSPQDRGQGQYF TGTGCCAGCAGTTCGCCACAAGACAGGGGGCAGGGGCAGTACTTC
many - TRBJ1-1 TRBV19 CASSMQLMNTEAFF TGTGCCAGTAGTATGCAACTCATGAACACTGAAGCTTTCTTT
few - TRBJ2-5 TRBV4-1 CASRRSIPGKTQYF TGCGCCAGCAGACGGTCTATCCCGGGAAAGACCCAGTACTTC
- TRBD2 TRBJ2-5 TRBV20-1 CSARDWAGRGETQYF TGCAGTGCTAGAGATTGGGCGGGGAGGGGAGAGACCCAGTACTTC
- TRBD1 TRBJ1-2 TRBV10-3 CASSEGTGLNYGYTF TGTGCCAGCAGTGAGGGGACAGGGTTAAACTATGGCTACACCTTC
few TRBD1 TRBJ2-1 TRBV15 CATSRGGTGQTQNEQFF TGTGCCACCAGCAGAGGGGGGACAGGCCAAACACAGAATGAGCAGTTCTTC
- - TRBJ2-7 TRBV9 CASSQGTPLRGEQYF TGTGCCAGCAGCCAGGGGACTCCCCTCCGAGGGGAGCAGTACTTC
- TRBD2 TRBJ2-7 TRBV7-2 CASSWGGPSSYEQYF TGTGCCAGCAGCTGGGGGGGACCGTCCTCCTACGAGCAGTACTTC
few - TRBJ2-7 TRBV5-6 CASSFPGYDEQYF TGTGCCAGCAGCTTCCCCGGTTACGACGAGCAGTACTTC
- - TRBJ1-1 TRBV29-1 CSLPRDNTEAFF TGCAGCTTGCCCAGGGACAACACTGAAGCTTTCTTT
- - TRBJ1-1 TRBV5-1 CASSDSGVTEAFF TGCGCCAGCAGTGACAGCGGAGTCACTGAAGCTTTCTTT
few TRBD1 TRBJ1-5 TRBV12-3/TRBV12-4 CASSSRDRGGNQPQHF TGTGCCAGCAGTTCGCGGGACAGGGGTGGCAATCAGCCCCAGCATTTT
few - TRBJ1-3 TRBV5-6 CASSLGLGQRVSGNTIYF TGTGCCAGCAGCTTGGGCCTCGGACAGCGAGTCTCTGGAAACACCATATATTTT
- TRBD1 TRBJ2-5 TRBV2 CASSPEGTARGETQYF TGTGCCAGCAGTCCCGAGGGGACAGCGAGGGGAGAGACCCAGTACTTC
- TRBD1 TRBJ1-1 TRBV6-5 CAISYGQGAASF TGTGCCATCAGTTACGGACAGGGGGCGGCTTCCTTT
- TRBD2 TRBJ2-6 TRBV5-1 CASSLTSGNSGANVLTF TGTGCCAGCAGCTTAACTAGCGGGAACTCTGGGGCCAACGTCCTGACTTTC
many TRBD2 TRBJ2-2 TRBV24-1 CATSDPTSGDTGELFF TGTGCCACCAGTGACCCCACTAGCGGGGACACCGGGGAGCTGTTTTTT
- - TRBJ2-5 TRBV19 CASSTDNRGETQYF TGTGCCAGTAGTACTGACAACAGAGGAGAGACCCAGTACTTC
few - TRBJ1-1 TRBV5-1 CASRGPENTEAFF TGCGCCAGCCGGGGACCGGAGAACACTGAAGCTTTCTTT
few - TRBJ2-7 TRBV5-1 CASSLDVGAEYEQYF TGCGCCAGCAGCTTGGATGTGGGGGCGGAATACGAGCAGTACTTC
few TRBD1 TRBJ1-5 TRBV20-1 CSALPGTGGHQHF TGCAGTGCTCTTCCCGGGACAGGGGGGCACCAGCATTTT
- - TRBJ2-7 TRBV7-7 CASSLQGDPTYEQYF TGTGCTAGCAGCCTCCAGGGAGACCCCACCTACGAGCAGTACTTC
many - TRBJ2-7 TRBV20-1 CSADLGPRYEQYF TGCAGTGCCGACCTGGGACCACGCTACGAGCAGTACTTC
many - TRBJ2-2 TRBV29-1 CSVEGVGNTGELFF TGCAGCGTTGAAGGTGTAGGGAACACCGGGGAGCTGTTTTTT
once - TRBJ2-7 TRBV20-1 CSARAGRPYEQYF TGCAGTGCTAGAGCTGGTCGGCCCTACGAGCAGTACTTC
many - TRBJ1-1 TRBV29-1 CSVGTDSFAEAFF TGCAGCGTTGGGACAGACAGTTTCGCTGAAGCTTTCTTT
- - TRBJ1-4 TRBV6-5 CASSTGTSYGLFF TGTGCCAGCAGTACCGGCACCTCCTATGGACTGTTTTTT
- - TRBJ2-2 TRBV5-1 CASSLAAGLTGELFF TGCGCCAGCAGCTTGGCCGCAGGGCTCACCGGGGAGCTGTTTTTT
- - TRBJ1-2 TRBV2 CASRVDLSNYGYTF TGTGCCAGCAGGGTGGACCTTTCCAACTATGGCTACACCTTC
- - TRBJ1-2 TRBV10-3 CAISERTDFYGYTF TGTGCCATCAGTGAAAGGACAGACTTCTATGGCTACACCTTC
- - TRBJ2-7 TRBV28 CASSSRSVRLQEQYF TGTGCCAGCAGTTCGAGATCGGTCCGGCTCCAAGAGCAGTACTTC